Here is one TCR beta chain with its context. The sample comes from a study of blood T cell repertoires in COVID-19. On the study more broadly: The cDNA or gDNA used as material had been derived from T cells, B-cell-depleted T cells, or PBMCs.

The study drew participants aged about 18 to 95 years from around 24 US areas. Cohort placement rested on clinical history that participants reported themselves. Per the original data handling: The assay estimated nucleated cells by amplifying reference gene primers. Method: immunoSEQ multiplex PCR; TCRdb's copy keeps in-frame clones and lacks some. V, J and clone size are taken as reported in that table, and D and trimming were inferred from the DNA itself. Of fewer than 400,000 clones listed, roughly 90% are singletons. This CDR3 region has 17 residues. V lost 1 base to trimming and J lost 2 bases; unmatched junction nucleotides: 7. Per germline, CDR1 LGHNA and CDR2 YSLEER.

The rearrangement links TRBV4-3 to TRBJ2-3; 9 nucleotides line up with TRBD2. Material for sequencing was PBMCs or T cells enriched from blood (not recorded which). The sequence derives from a young woman who had recovered from COVID-19. CDR3 sequence reads: CASSQGKAGGFTDTQYF. Written as DNA, the CDR3 is TGCGCCAGCAGCCAAGGGAAAGCGGGGGGCTTCACAGATACGCAGTATTTT.